This T cell receptor (beta chain) was identified during a study of blood T cell repertoires in COVID-19. The CDR3 is 13 residues long. With 3 bases removed from V and 7 bases from J, the gap between germline ends came to 15 bases. Per germline, CDR1 GTSNPN and CDR2 SVGIG (reference sequence). Original handling: Nucleated cell number was recorded as an estimate derived from reference gene primer amplification. Libraries were prepared by immunoSEQ multiplex PCR; TCRdb keeps only in-frame clonotypes and omits some of them. D and trimming were read from the DNA, whereas the V and J calls and clone size are those reported in that table. The data show approximately 280,000 clones, approximately 81% seen once. Across about two dozen US areas, participants ranged in age from about 18 to 90 years. Categorization into cohorts depended on clinical history that participants reported.

This chain connects TRBV30 to TRBJ1-2; possible D gene TRBD1, 6 bases. Specimen: PBMCs or T cells enriched from blood (not recorded which). This TCR derives from a woman aged 45-65 years who had recovered from COVID-19. CDR3 sequence reads: CAWRNETGFGYTF. For the CDR3, the DNA is TGTGCCTGGAGGAATGAGACAGGCTTTGGCTACACCTTC.